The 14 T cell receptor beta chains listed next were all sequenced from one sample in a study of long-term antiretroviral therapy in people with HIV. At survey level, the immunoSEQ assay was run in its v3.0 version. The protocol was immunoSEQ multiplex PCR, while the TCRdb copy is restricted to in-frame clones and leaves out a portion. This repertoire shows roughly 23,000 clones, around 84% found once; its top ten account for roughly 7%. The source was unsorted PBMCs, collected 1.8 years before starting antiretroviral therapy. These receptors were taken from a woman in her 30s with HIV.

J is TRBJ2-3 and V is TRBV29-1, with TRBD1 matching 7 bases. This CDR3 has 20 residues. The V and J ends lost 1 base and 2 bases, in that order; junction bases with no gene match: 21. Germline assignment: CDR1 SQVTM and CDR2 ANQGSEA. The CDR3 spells CSVEVGVGTEKLWATDTQYF. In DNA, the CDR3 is TGCAGCGTTGAAGTGGGGGTCGGGACAGAAAAGTTGTGGGCCACAGATACGCAGTATTTT.

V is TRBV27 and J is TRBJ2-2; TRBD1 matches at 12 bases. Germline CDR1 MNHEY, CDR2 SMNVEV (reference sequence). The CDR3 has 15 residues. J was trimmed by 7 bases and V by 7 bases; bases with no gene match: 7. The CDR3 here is CASTPGQGAVGELFF. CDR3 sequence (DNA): TGTGCCAGCACTCCGGGACAGGGGGCTGTCGGGGAGCTGTTTTTT.

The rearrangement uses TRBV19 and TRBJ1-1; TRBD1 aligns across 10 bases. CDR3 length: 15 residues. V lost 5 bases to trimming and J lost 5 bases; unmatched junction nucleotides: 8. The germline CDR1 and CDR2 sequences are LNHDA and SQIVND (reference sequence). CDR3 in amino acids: CASSPMTGGRTEAFF. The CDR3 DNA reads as TGTGCCAGTAGTCCCATGACAGGGGGCCGGACTGAAGCTTTCTTT.

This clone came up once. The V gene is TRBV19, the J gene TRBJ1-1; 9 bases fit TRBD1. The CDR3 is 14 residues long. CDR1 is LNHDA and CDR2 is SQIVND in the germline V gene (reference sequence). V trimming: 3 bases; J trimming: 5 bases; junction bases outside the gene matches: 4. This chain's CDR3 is CASSIGTGHTEAFF. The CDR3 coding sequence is TGTGCCAGTAGTATTGGGACAGGGCATACTGAAGCTTTCTTT.

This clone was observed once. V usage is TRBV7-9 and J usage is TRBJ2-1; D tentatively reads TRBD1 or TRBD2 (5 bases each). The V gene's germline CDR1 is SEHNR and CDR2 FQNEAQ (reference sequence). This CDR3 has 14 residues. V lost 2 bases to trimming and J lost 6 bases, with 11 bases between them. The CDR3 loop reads CASSLWMRGNEQFF. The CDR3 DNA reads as TGTGCCAGCAGCTTATGGATGAGGGGCAATGAGCAGTTCTTC.

This chain's CDR3 is CASSVGGLNNQPQHF. As DNA, the CDR3 is TGTGCCAGCAGCGTTGGGGGGCTCAACAATCAGCCCCAGCATTTT. This chain uses TRBV9 with TRBJ1-5; the D gene is possibly TRBD1 (6 bases). The CDR3 runs to 15 residues. The germline V gene encodes CDR1 SGDLS and CDR2 YYNGEE. Deletions cut 2 bases from V and 3 bases from J, with 12 bases between.

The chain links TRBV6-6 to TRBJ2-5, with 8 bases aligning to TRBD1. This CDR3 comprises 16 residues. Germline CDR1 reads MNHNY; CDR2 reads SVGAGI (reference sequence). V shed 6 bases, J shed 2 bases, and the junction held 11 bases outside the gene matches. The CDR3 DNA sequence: TGTGCCAGCAGCCATGGACAGGGACGTTTACAAGAGACCCAGTACTTC. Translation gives CASSHGQGRLQETQYF.

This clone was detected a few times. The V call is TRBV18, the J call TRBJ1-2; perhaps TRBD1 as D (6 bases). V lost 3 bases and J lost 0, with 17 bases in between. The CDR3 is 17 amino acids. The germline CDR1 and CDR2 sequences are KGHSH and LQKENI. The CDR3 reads CASSPPGGRRTNYGYTF. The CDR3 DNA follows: TGTGCCAGCTCACCCCCGGGGGGCAGACGAACTAACTATGGCTACACCTTC.

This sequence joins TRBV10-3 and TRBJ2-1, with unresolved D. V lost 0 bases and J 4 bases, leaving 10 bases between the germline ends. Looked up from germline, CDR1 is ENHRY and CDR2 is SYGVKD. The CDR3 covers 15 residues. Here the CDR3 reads CAISESAGYYNEQFF. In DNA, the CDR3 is TGTGCCATCAGTGAGTCGGCAGGCTATTACAATGAGCAGTTCTTC.

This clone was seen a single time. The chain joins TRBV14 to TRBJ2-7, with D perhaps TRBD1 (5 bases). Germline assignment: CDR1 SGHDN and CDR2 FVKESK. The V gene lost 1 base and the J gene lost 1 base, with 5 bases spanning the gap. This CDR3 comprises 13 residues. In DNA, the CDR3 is TGTGCCAGCAGCCAAGCAGGGTCCTACGAGCAGTACGTC. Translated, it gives CASSQAGSYEQYV.

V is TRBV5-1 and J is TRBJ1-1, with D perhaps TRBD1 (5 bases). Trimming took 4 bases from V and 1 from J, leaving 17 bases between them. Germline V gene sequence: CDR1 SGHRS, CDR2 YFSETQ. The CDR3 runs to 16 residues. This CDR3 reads CASSLGVRTGNTEAFF. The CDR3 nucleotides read TGCGCCAGCAGCCTGGGGGTCCGGACGGGGAACACTGAAGCTTTCTTT.

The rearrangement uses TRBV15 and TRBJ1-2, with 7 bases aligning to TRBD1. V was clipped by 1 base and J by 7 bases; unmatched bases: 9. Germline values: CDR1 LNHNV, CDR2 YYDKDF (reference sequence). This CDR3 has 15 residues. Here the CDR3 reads CATSRARTGFSGYTF. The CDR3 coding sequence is TGTGCCACCAGCAGAGCCCGGACAGGTTTCTCTGGCTACACCTTC.

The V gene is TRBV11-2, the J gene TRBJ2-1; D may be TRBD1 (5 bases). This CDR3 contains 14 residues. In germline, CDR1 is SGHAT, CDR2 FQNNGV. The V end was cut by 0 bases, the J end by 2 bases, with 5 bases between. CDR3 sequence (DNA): TGTGCCAGCAGCTTAGAACAGGCCTACAATGAGCAGTTCTTC. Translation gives CASSLEQAYNEQFF. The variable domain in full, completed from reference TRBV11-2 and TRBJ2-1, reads EAGVAQSPRYKIIEKRQSVAFWCNPISGHATLYWYQQILGQGPKLLIQFQNNGVVDDSQLPKDRFSAERLKGVDSTLKIQPAKLEDSAVYLCASSLEQAYNEQFFGPGTRLTVL.

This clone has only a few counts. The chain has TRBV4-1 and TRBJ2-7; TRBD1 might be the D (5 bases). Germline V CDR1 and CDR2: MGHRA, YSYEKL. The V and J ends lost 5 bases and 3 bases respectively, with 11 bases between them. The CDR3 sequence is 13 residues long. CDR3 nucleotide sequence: TGCGCCAGCAGCTCCCGACAGTTCTACGAGCAGTACTTC. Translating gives CASSSRQFYEQYF.